These T cell receptor beta chains were read from a single sample in a study of patients and donors after allogeneic stem cell transplantation. TCRdb re-called the RT-PCR reads with MiXCR, one entry per CDR3 protein. This table holds about 40,000 distinct CDR3 sequences, roughly 30% found once. What was sequenced was blood, either unsorted or a sorted T cell fraction (not recorded which). The receptors originated from a human donor who was either an allogeneic HSCT recipient or a stem cell or donor lymphocyte infusion donor (not recorded which). It is not recorded whose cells these are; they may come from a transplant donor. Both conserved end residues are part of each CDR3. The D gene is left open where the match is weak. Expanded clones are given a class, and other clones once, few, many or no size at all.

size	V	D	J	CDR3	DNA
.	TRBV12-3/TRBV12-4	.	TRBJ1-2	CASSLWYGYTF	TGTGCCAGCAGTTTATGGTATGGCTACACCTTC
.	TRBV12-3/TRBV12-4	.	TRBJ2-3	CASSLRSGLASDTQYF	TGTGCCAGCAGTTTAAGGTCTGGGCTAGCCTCAGATACGCAGTATTTT
.	TRBV27	.	TRBJ2-5	CASSLPGARETQYF	TGTGCCAGCAGTTTACCGGGGGCAAGGGAGACCCAGTACTTC
few	TRBV19	.	TRBJ1-1	CASSGRAWVNTEAFF	TGTGCCAGTAGTGGCCGGGCGTGGGTGAACACTGAAGCTTTCTTT
few	TRBV18	.	TRBJ1-1	CASSPRGEGNTEAFF	TGTGCCAGCTCACCACGAGGGGAGGGGAACACTGAAGCTTTCTTT
few	TRBV27	.	TRBJ2-7	CASSLRGAAAYEQYF	TGTGCCAGCAGTTTACGAGGGGCTGCTGCCTACGAGCAGTACTTC
.	TRBV5-1	.	TRBJ2-5	CASSLRIRSDQETQYF	TGCGCCAGCAGCTTGAGGATAAGGAGCGACCAAGAGACCCAGTACTTC
.	TRBV20-1	TRBD1	TRBJ2-7	CSAPDRGSSYELYF	TGCAGTGCTCCGGACAGGGGGAGCTCCTACGAGCTGTACTTC
few	TRBV6-2/TRBV6-3	.	TRBJ1-2	CASSPVGNYGYTF	TGTGCCAGCAGTCCCGTTGGTAACTATGGCTACACCTTC
once	TRBV6-5	TRBD2	TRBJ2-7	CASSYSGLAGEYEQYF	TGTGCCAGCAGTTACTCGGGACTAGCGGGAGAGTACGAGCAGTACTTC
.	TRBV9	.	TRBJ2-2	CASSVYSNTGELFF	TGTGCCAGCAGCGTATACTCTAACACCGGGGAGCTGTTTTTT
few	TRBV29-1	.	TRBJ2-7	CSVELNSFYEQYF	TGCAGCGTTGAATTGAACAGCTTCTACGAGCAGTACTTC
.	TRBV6-5	.	TRBJ2-3	CASSHGVDTQYF	TGTGCCAGCAGCCACGGGGTAGATACGCAGTATTTT
few	TRBV10-3	.	TRBJ2-2	CAIGWASRRGELFF	TGTGCCATCGGATGGGCTTCGCGGAGAGGGGAGCTGTTTTTT
.	TRBV7-9	TRBD1	TRBJ1-4	CASSLDRGSEKLFF	TGTGCCAGCAGCTTGGACAGGGGGAGCGAAAAACTGTTTTTT
.	TRBV7-9	.	TRBJ2-2	CASSFKDRWGTGELFF	TGTGCCAGCAGCTTTAAAGATCGATGGGGCACCGGGGAGCTGTTTTTT
.	TRBV4-2	.	TRBJ2-5	CASSQNKGETQYF	TGTGCCAGCAGCCAAAATAAGGGAGAGACCCAGTACTTC
few	TRBV27	TRBD2	TRBJ2-3	CASQGAGGFTDTQYF	TGTGCCAGCCAGGGAGCGGGAGGGTTCACAGATACGCAGTATTTT
few	TRBV27	TRBD1	TRBJ1-2	CASSSRDRGLYNYGYTF	TGTGCCAGCAGTTCCCGGGACAGGGGGCTTTATAACTATGGCTACACCTTC
few	TRBV6-5	.	TRBJ2-1	CASSFDTSGVWDEQFF	TGTGCCAGCAGTTTTGACACGTCCGGAGTTTGGGATGAGCAGTTCTTC
.	TRBV5-1	.	TRBJ2-1	CASGLSGHSYNEQFF	TGCGCCAGCGGCTTAAGTGGGCACTCCTACAATGAGCAGTTCTTC
many	TRBV2	.	TRBJ1-6	CASSEGDRGNSPLHF	TGTGCCAGCAGTGAAGGGGATCGGGGAAATTCACCCCTCCACTTT
.	TRBV10-3	TRBD2	TRBJ2-7	CAISSGLADTYEQYF	TGTGCCATCAGCTCGGGACTAGCGGACACCTACGAGCAGTACTTC
few	TRBV20-1	.	TRBJ1-1	CSARDRVMNTEAFF	TGCAGTGCTAGAGACAGGGTCATGAACACTGAAGCTTTCTTT
.	TRBV7-3	.	TRBJ2-1	CASSLAGSGANEQFF	TGTGCCAGCAGCTTAGCCGGGAGTGGGGCCAATGAGCAGTTCTTC
.	TRBV7-9	.	TRBJ2-7	CASSLGGGGVPYEQYF	TGTGCCAGCAGCTTAGGAGGGGGGGGAGTCCCCTACGAGCAGTACTTC
.	TRBV6-2/TRBV6-3	TRBD1	TRBJ2-7	CASRLEGQTTYEQYF	TGTGCCAGCAGGCTCGAGGGACAGACAACCTACGAGCAGTACTTC
.	TRBV7-6	.	TRBJ2-3	CASRDDSDTQYF	TGTGCCAGCAGGGATGACTCGGATACGCAGTATTTT
.	TRBV5-1	.	TRBJ2-4	CASSPEEGPRDF	TGCGCCAGCAGCCCGGAGGAGGGCCCCCGGGACTTC
few	TRBV27	TRBD1	TRBJ1-5	CASSSIDRAQPQHF	TGTGCCAGCAGTTCCATCGACAGGGCTCAGCCCCAGCATTTT
.	TRBV20-1	.	TRBJ2-1	CSATGGGNEQFF	TGCAGTGCTACCGGTGGGGGCAATGAGCAGTTCTTC
few	TRBV5-1	.	TRBJ2-3	CASSLGQVPDTQYF	TGCGCCAGCAGCTTGGGACAGGTTCCAGATACGCAGTATTTT
many	TRBV12-3/TRBV12-4	.	TRBJ1-2	CASSGGKGYGYTF	TGTGCCAGCAGTGGAGGAAAGGGCTATGGCTACACCTTC
.	TRBV6-5	TRBD2	TRBJ2-7	CASSYSGSGTTYEQYF	TGTGCCAGCAGTTACTCAGGTAGCGGGACCACCTACGAGCAGTACTTC
.	TRBV4-3	.	TRBJ1-3	CASSHRRALSSGNTIYF	TGCGCCAGCAGCCACCGCCGGGCCTTGAGCTCTGGAAACACCATATATTTT
.	TRBV19	.	TRBJ2-4	CASSPSRGDIQYF	TGTGCCAGTAGTCCGAGTAGAGGGGACATTCAGTACTTC
.	TRBV29-1	.	TRBJ2-1	CSVGLLAAYNEQFF	TGCAGCGTTGGTCTCCTAGCCGCCTACAATGAGCAGTTCTTC
many	TRBV12-3/TRBV12-4	.	TRBJ1-1	CASSLPLMNTEAFF	TGTGCCAGCAGTTTGCCATTAATGAACACTGAAGCTTTCTTT
few	TRBV6-2/TRBV6-3	.	TRBJ1-2	CASTNDWGKNYGYTF	TGTGCCAGCACCAACGATTGGGGGAAGAACTATGGCTACACCTTC
few	TRBV16	.	TRBJ1-1	CASSINPLQGRWTEAFF	TGTGCCAGCAGCATCAATCCCCTACAGGGTCGTTGGACTGAAGCTTTCTTT
.	TRBV20-1	.	TRBJ2-1	CSARVAGSYNEQFF	TGCAGTGCTAGAGTGGCGGGCTCCTACAATGAGCAGTTCTTC
many	TRBV7-9	TRBD1	TRBJ1-2	CASSLEQGTGYTF	TGTGCCAGCAGCTTAGAACAGGGGACCGGCTACACCTTC
.	TRBV18	.	TRBJ2-1	CASSPRGSSYNEQFF	TGTGCCAGCTCACCACGCGGTAGCTCCTACAATGAGCAGTTCTTC
.	TRBV29-1	.	TRBJ2-7	CSARQSAYEQYF	TGCAGCGCGAGACAGAGTGCCTACGAGCAGTACTTC